The following is a T cell receptor beta chain sequence with its context. Its antigen is unknown. The data belong to a study of T cell responses to AZD1222 COVID-19 vaccine. The repertoire was sequenced with immunoSEQ multiplex PCR; TCRdb's copy has only in-frame clones and lacks some. The sample yields about 130,000 clones, over 75% seen once. The V end lost 5 bases, the J end lost 7 bases, and 16 bases lay between the germline ends. This CDR3 has 15 residues. From germline, CDR1 is SGHRS and CDR2 YFSETQ. Whole-study results and caveats: Increased Spike-specific TCR breadth and depth were observed after two AZD1222 doses. Repertoire samples came only from after the peak T cell response. The donor cohort was predominantly white British with a female majority, and clonal diversity may have been underestimated. Unmutated regions of variants are reportedly targeted by nearly half of spike-specific TCRs.

The V gene is TRBV5-1, the J gene TRBJ1-6; D is possibly TRBD1 (6 bases). Sequenced material: peripheral blood, taken 28 days after the second AZD1222 dose. This receptor was obtained from an adult who received the AZD1222 COVID-19 vaccine. The CDR3 DNA reads TGCGCCAGCAGTTACGCCCGGGACACAAATTCACCCCTCCACTTT. Translated, it gives CASSYARDTNSPLHF.